Listed here are 18 T cell receptor beta chains from one sample, sequenced in a study of cytomegalovirus exposure and HLA in healthy donors (dated by TCRdb to between 2016 and 2019). Library creation used the immunoSEQ multiplex PCR assay. For the multiplex PCR, a mixture combining 60 forward primers for TCR Vbeta segments and 13 reverse primers for TCR Jbeta segments was used. The clones in this table, taken by TCRdb from immuneACCESS, are in-frame only. Not every clone is retained; where verified, under half of the shortfall comes from an unresolved V gene, and the cause of the rest is unknown. The sample contains approximately 54,000 clones, approximately 82% of them found a single time. Of the sample, less than 4% is held by the ten largest clones. Sequencing was carried out using PBMCs. These receptors were collected from a woman aged 18-29 years in good health and CMV-seronegative.

This chain uses TRBV6-6 with TRBJ1-1, with D possibly being TRBD1 (5 bases). Germline V CDR1 and CDR2: MNHNY, SVGAGI (reference sequence). Trimming removed 7 bases from V and 1 base from J, with 10 bases in between. The CDR3 spans 13 residues. CDR3 bases: TGTGCCAGCACTACCGGACAGAACACTGAAGCTTTCTTT. Translation: CASTTGQNTEAFF.

The rearrangement uses TRBV6-6 and TRBJ1-2; D is unresolved. V lost 0 bases and J lost 8, with 13 bases in between. From germline, CDR1 is MNHNY and CDR2 SVGAGI (reference sequence). The CDR3 consists of 14 residues. CDR3 sequence reads: CASSYSTSGGGYTF. CDR3 DNA sequence: TGTGCCAGCAGTTACTCGACAAGTGGAGGGGGCTACACCTTC.

The gene calls are TRBV28 and TRBJ2-1; D uncertain. V shed 4 bases and J shed 0 bases, with 10 bases lying between them. Per the germline V gene, CDR1 is MDHEN and CDR2 is SYDVKM. The CDR3 is 15 amino acids. CDR3 sequence reads: CASSSRLSSYNEQFF. The CDR3 DNA follows: TGTGCCAGCAGTTCTAGACTGAGCTCCTACAATGAGCAGTTCTTC.

The gene calls are TRBV9 and TRBJ2-7, with 7 bases fitting TRBD2. There are 15 residues in the CDR3. Germline CDR1 is SGDLS and CDR2 is YYNGEE. J gave up 3 bases and V 0 bases, and 6 bases lay outside the gene matches. CDR3 in amino acids: CASSVVAGEHYEQYF. CDR3 nucleotides: TGTGCCAGCAGCGTAGTGGCGGGAGAACACTACGAGCAGTACTTC. The full variable domain, with the rest looked up from reference TRBV9 and TRBJ2-7, is DSGVTQTPKHLITATGQRVTLRCSPRSGDLSVYWYQQSLDQGLQFLIQYYNGEERAKGNILERFSAQQFPDLHSELNLSSLELGDSALYFCASSVVAGEHYEQYFGPGTRLTVT.

The V call is TRBV4-1, the J call TRBJ2-5, with 8 nucleotides matching TRBD2. The J segment lost 1 base and the V segment lost 3 bases, leaving 7 bases of the junction unmatched. Per germline, CDR1 MGHRA and CDR2 YSYEKL. CDR3 size: 16 residues. The CDR3 here is CASSQGSTSGQETQYF. Here the CDR3 DNA reads TGCGCCAGCAGCCAGGGCTCCACTAGCGGCCAAGAGACCCAGTACTTC.

V usage is TRBV27 and J usage is TRBJ1-6; 8 positions agree with TRBD1. With V trimmed by 7 bases and J by 6 bases, 2 bases remained unmatched. The CDR3 extends over 13 amino acids. Germline assignment: CDR1 MNHEY and CDR2 SMNVEV (reference sequence). As DNA, the CDR3 is TGTGCCAGCACAGGGGGCATTAATTCACCCCTCCACTTT. Its protein is CASTGGINSPLHF.

This clone was seen a handful of times. The rearrangement joins TRBV7-8 to TRBJ2-7; maybe TRBD1 (6 bases). V was cut by 3 bases and J by 3 bases, with 21 bases left in between. This CDR3 has 17 residues. Germline V gene data show CDR1 as SGHVS and CDR2 as FQNEAQ. The CDR3 DNA sequence: TGTGCCAGCAGCTTGCCGGGTCGGATCAGGGGCGACTACGAGCAGTACTTC. Translated, it gives CASSLPGRIRGDYEQYF.

V gene TRBV6-6 combines with J gene TRBJ2-7; 11 bases agree with TRBD1. Germline V gene lookup returns CDR1 MNHNY and CDR2 SVGAGI (reference sequence). V lost 0 bases and J lost 6; bases outside the gene matches: 7. The CDR3 runs 16 residues. DNA of the CDR3: TGTGCCAGCAGTTACTCCGGGACAGGGGGACTTGGCGAGCAGTACTTC. This codes for CASSYSGTGGLGEQYF.

This rearrangement joins TRBV10-3 to TRBJ1-5; perhaps TRBD1 as D (5 bases). The germline gives CDR1 ENHRY, CDR2 SYGVKD. The CDR3 is 15 amino acids. Trimming cost V 0 bases and J 7 bases, with 13 bases left between them. The CDR3 region has the DNA TGTGCCATCAGTGAGTCGGGAAGGGGCCGCCAGCCCCAGCATTTT. Its translation is CAISESGRGRQPQHF.

The rearrangement links TRBV28 to TRBJ1-4; D ambiguous. The V and J ends lost 9 bases and 4 bases respectively, with 24 bases between them. The CDR3 is 17 amino acids. The germline CDR1 and CDR2 sequences are MDHEN and SYDVKM. The CDR3 nucleotides are TGTGCCAGTCTTAGAACACTGAGAGGAGGGATTAATGAAAAACTGTTTTTT. This gives the protein CASLRTLRGGINEKLFF.

CDR3: CASSVGGTSGFEQYF. The CDR3 DNA sequence: TGTGCCAGCAGCGTAGGCGGGACTAGCGGATTTGAGCAGTACTTC. The J gene is TRBJ2-7, the V gene TRBV9; 11 nucleotides align to TRBD2. From germline, CDR1 is SGDLS and CDR2 YYNGEE. Trimming removed 0 bases from V and 7 bases from J; junction bases left unmatched: 6. The CDR3 is 15 residues long.

The chain has TRBV5-1 and TRBJ2-2, with TRBD1 matching over 8 bases. The V gene's germline CDR1 is SGHRS and CDR2 YFSETQ. Unmatched junction bases numbered 7, after V lost 4 bases and J lost 5 bases. CDR3 length: 15 amino acids. The CDR3 nucleotides read TGCGCCAGCAGCCAAGGGGACAGGTCTACCGGGGAGCTGTTTTTT. Amino acid sequence: CASSQGDRSTGELFF.

Within the sample, this clone is medium-sized (0.01 to 0.1%). The rearrangement joins TRBV19 to TRBJ2-1, with TRBD2 matching 9 bases. The CDR3 spans 15 residues. Germline-derived CDR1 and CDR2 are LNHDA and SQIVND (reference sequence). V was clipped by 3 bases and J by 0 bases; unmatched bases: 0. CDR3 amino acids: CASSMTSGSYNEQFF. The CDR3 DNA follows: TGTGCCAGTAGTATGACTAGCGGCTCCTACAATGAGCAGTTCTTC.

The V call is TRBV30, the J call TRBJ2-2, with D perhaps TRBD2 (5 bases). From germline, CDR1 is GTSNPN and CDR2 SVGIG (reference sequence). This CDR3 is built from 12 residues. V lost 3 bases, J lost 6 bases, and 8 bases lay in between. CDR3 in DNA: TGTGCCTGGAGGAACGGGGCCGGGGAGCTGTTTTTT. It encodes CAWRNGAGELFF.

V gene TRBV19 combines with J gene TRBJ2-5; 11 positions match TRBD1. The CDR3 is made up of 15 amino acids. CDR1 and CDR2 from the germline V gene are LNHDA and SQIVND (reference sequence). V dropped 1 base and J dropped 5; count of bases not matched to a gene: 3. The CDR3 is CASSIGDRGWETQYF. The CDR3 bases are TGTGCCAGTAGTATAGGGGACAGGGGGTGGGAGACCCAGTACTTC.

The genes are TRBV28 and TRBJ1-2; TRBD1 aligns across 8 bases. Per germline, CDR1 MDHEN and CDR2 SYDVKM. The CDR3 length is 15 residues. The V and J ends lost 6 bases and 4 bases, in that order; junction bases with no gene match: 10. The CDR3 protein is CASSLQGAQGYGYTF. The CDR3 DNA reads as TGTGCCAGCAGCCTCCAGGGGGCGCAGGGCTATGGCTACACCTTC.

This chain uses TRBV7-7 with TRBJ1-3; D ambiguous. CDR1 is SSHAT, CDR2 FNYEAQ, per germline (reference sequence). The V gene lost 5 bases and the J gene lost 0 bases, with 17 bases spanning the gap. The CDR3 length is 17 residues. Here the CDR3 DNA reads TGTGCCAGCAGCGCCGGCCGGGGTCCAAGCTCTGGAAACACCATATATTTT. Protein sequence: CASSAGRGPSSGNTIYF. Supplemented by reference TRBV7-7 and TRBJ1-3, the full variable domain reads GAGVSQSPRYKVTKRGQDVTLRCDPISSHATLYWYQQALGQGPEFLTYFNYEAQPDKSGLPSDRFSAERPEGSISTLTIQRTEQRDSAMYRCASSAGRGPSSGNTIYFGEGSWLTVV.

The chain uses TRBV7-2 and TRBJ2-7; D might be TRBD2 (5 bases). The V gene lost 1 base and the J gene lost 0 bases, with 10 bases spanning the gap. Germline loops: CDR1 SGHTA, CDR2 FQGNSA. The CDR3 is 15 residues long. CDR3 bases: TGTGCCAGCAGCTTAGTTATAGCGAACTCCTACGAGCAGTACTTC. It encodes CASSLVIANSYEQYF.